A selection of T cell receptor beta chains follows, all from one sample in a study of OX40 agonist ivuxolimab in advanced cancers. Profiling relied on immunoSEQ multiplex PCR, and the TCRdb table lists in-frame clones only, not all of them. Of tens of thousands of clones listed, more than 70% are singletons. Source: CD4+ or CD8+ T cells sorted from blood, taken in a trial of the OX40 agonist ivuxolimab. The receptor source for this set is an adult with an advanced solid tumor such as melanoma, head and neck, liver or kidney cancer. The CDR3 runs from the conserved cysteine through the conserved F or W.

CDR3 protein	J gene	V gene
CASRTSGGAPETQYF	TRBJ2-5	TRBV6-5
CASSLLGQVQETQYF	TRBJ2-5	TRBV7-9
CASSRGRGQGAEGYTF	TRBJ1-2	TRBV4-2
CASSPPGAADYGYTF	TRBJ1-2	TRBV5-6
CASNHGGQPQHF	TRBJ1-5	TRBV19
CASSLEGGRYEQYF	TRBJ2-7	TRBV5-1
CASYLSGTQYF	TRBJ2-5	TRBV28
CASSEESRGGGYTF	TRBJ1-2	TRBV7-9
CASSLDTESYEQYF	TRBJ2-7	TRBV5-1
CATKYLSSGANVLTF	TRBJ2-6	TRBV28
CASSYSEGEQFF	TRBJ2-1	TRBV6-5
CASSFPLLTGELFF	TRBJ2-2	TRBV28
CASKQSTGELFF	TRBJ2-2	TRBV28
CASSLSEFNEKLFF	TRBJ1-4	TRBV7-2
CASSVASTAEGPDTQYF	TRBJ2-3	TRBV9